This TCR beta chain was profiled in a study of immune cell composition in non-small cell lung cancer. Study-wide points: Lung adenocarcinomas had lower top 10 clone scores and clonality than squamous tumours. Squamous carcinomas (roughly 80%) more often had tumour-associated clones >0.5% than adenocarcinomas (around 33%).

This clone is classed as medium-sized (0.01 to 0.1%). Its antigen is as yet unknown. The V and J ends lost 1 base and 6 bases, in that order; junction bases with no gene match: 11. The CDR3 totals 18 residues. CDR1 is SEHNR and CDR2 is FQNEAQ in the germline V gene (reference sequence). Clones were read by immunoSEQ multiplex PCR, and TCRdb kept only the in-frame ones, dropping some. The repertoire holds roughly 3,700 clones, with 74% as singletons. What was sequenced was lung tumor tissue. The chain carries TRBV7-9 and TRBJ2-2, with 10 bases that match TRBD2. This TCR was recovered from a human donor with non-small cell lung cancer. The CDR3 here is CASSLVVRLAGASGELFF. The CDR3 DNA follows: TGTGCCAGCAGCTTAGTTGTTCGTCTAGCGGGAGCCTCCGGGGAGCTGTTTTTT.